This TCR beta chain was captured by sequencing in a study of cytomegalovirus exposure and HLA in healthy donors. The PCR ran on 60 Vbeta and 13 Jbeta primers. The repertoire was sequenced with immunoSEQ multiplex PCR; TCRdb's copy has only in-frame clones and lacks some. The sample records approximately 190,000 clones, approximately 70% being singletons. Notes on this clone: The antigen remains unidentified.

Germline V CDR1 and CDR2: SGHNT, YYREEE (reference sequence). Trimming took 4 bases from V and 0 from J, leaving 11 bases between them. The length of the CDR3 is 15 residues. Broader study findings: Presence/absence analyses supposed approximately even sequencing depth among donors.

This chain connects TRBV5-4 to TRBJ1-3; no reliable D call. Specimen: PBMCs. The receptor was derived from a woman in her thirties in good health and CMV-seronegative. CDR3 sequence: CASSKTPFSGNTIYF. CDR3 in DNA: TGTGCCAGCAGCAAGACTCCATTCTCTGGAAACACCATATATTTT. Full variable domain (remainder filled in from reference TRBV5-4 and TRBJ1-3): ETGVTQSPTHLIKTRGQQVTLRCSSQSGHNTVSWYQQALGQGPQFIFQYYREEENGRGNFPPRFSGLQFPNYSSELNVNALELDDSALYLCASSKTPFSGNTIYFGEGSWLTVV.